This T cell receptor beta chain is from a study of cytomegalovirus exposure and HLA in healthy donors. Overall study findings and caveats: V segments that were indistinguishable, TRBV6-2 and TRBV6-3 among them, were omitted from analysis.

With V trimmed by 4 bases and J by 1 base, 8 bases remained unmatched. This CDR3 region has 16 residues. Germline loops: CDR1 SGHRS, CDR2 YFSETQ. The PCR employed 60 Vbeta primers together with 13 Jbeta primers. Clones were read by immunoSEQ multiplex PCR, and TCRdb kept only the in-frame ones, dropping some. The data show more than 110,000 clones, with around 79% seen just once and 2.5% to 3.5% held by the top ten. On this clone: Its antigen is still unknown.

Material for sequencing was PBMCs. This chain connects TRBV5-1 to TRBJ1-1; 9 nucleotides agree with TRBD1. The sequence was obtained from a male donor in good health and CMV-seronegative. CDR3 region: CASSLGQGHPNTEAFF. Here the CDR3 DNA reads TGCGCCAGCAGCCTAGGACAGGGGCACCCGAACACTGAAGCTTTCTTT.